These T cell receptor beta chains were read from a single sample in a study of blood T cell repertoires in COVID-19. Generated by immunoSEQ multiplex PCR, the TCRdb table keeps only in-frame clones and is missing some. The data show fewer than 100,000 clones, approximately 90% seen once. Sequencing used peripheral blood. The receptor set was obtained from a human donor in a cohort sampled during active COVID-19. CDR3s include the opening cysteine and the closing phenylalanine or tryptophan. The D gene is left open where the match is weak. Some rows have no size entry. The others give once, few or many, or a class for an expanded clone.

>-|TRBJ1-6|-|TRBV6-2/TRBV6-3
CASSYPADRSSYNSPLHF
TGTGCCAGCAGTTACCCCGCAGATAGGAGCTCCTATAATTCACCCCTCCACTTT
>-|TRBJ1-1|-|TRBV7-9
CASSLTPVTEAFF
TGTGCCAGCAGCTTAACCCCGGTGACTGAAGCTTTCTTT
>-|TRBJ1-2|-|TRBV5-1
CASSLDSIANYGYTF
TGCGCCAGCAGCCTGGACAGCATCGCGAACTATGGCTACACCTTC
>-|TRBJ1-1|TRBD1|TRBV28
CATLRDRVRATEAFF
TGTGCCACCCTTCGGGACAGGGTGCGGGCCACTGAAGCTTTCTTT
>-|TRBJ2-5|TRBD2|TRBV27
CASSLERESETQYF
TGTGCCAGCAGTTTAGAGCGGGAGTCGGAGACCCAGTACTTC
>-|TRBJ2-1|TRBD2|TRBV11-3
CASRRAGGHEQFF
TGTGCCAGCCGACGAGCGGGAGGCCATGAGCAGTTCTTC
>-|TRBJ2-7|TRBD1|TRBV7-6
CASSPGTGNYEQYF
TGTGCCAGCAGCCCCGGGACAGGGAACTACGAGCAGTACTTC
>-|TRBJ1-2|-|TRBV25-1
CASMRRDNGYTF
TGTGCCAGCATGAGGAGGGATAATGGCTACACCTTC
>-|TRBJ1-2|-|TRBV5-1
CASSLAGVGRNRYGYTF
TGCGCCAGCAGCTTGGCAGGGGTAGGTCGGAATAGATATGGCTACACCTTC
>-|TRBJ1-1|-|TRBV29-1
CSVNLGQNTEAFF
TGCAGCGTTAATTTAGGACAGAACACTGAAGCTTTCTTT
>-|TRBJ1-6|-|TRBV4-1
CASSQPGAGSPLHF
TGCGCCAGCAGCCAACCAGGGGCCGGGTCACCCCTCCACTTT
>few|TRBJ2-2|TRBD2|TRBV28
CASITPGGTGELFF
TGTGCCAGCATCACCCCGGGGGGAACCGGGGAGCTGTTTTTT
>-|TRBJ1-3|-|TRBV30
CAWSVGGTIGNTIYF
TGTGCCTGGAGTGTCGGGGGGACAATTGGAAACACCATATATTTT
>-|TRBJ2-3|TRBD2|TRBV5-6
CASSSLKSGGASSTDTQYF
TGTGCCAGCAGCTCTCTGAAAAGCGGGGGGGCCTCTAGCACAGATACGCAGTATTTT
>-|TRBJ2-7|-|TRBV9
CASSPGEGPIEQYF
TGTGCCAGCAGCCCAGGGGAAGGGCCCATCGAGCAGTACTTC
>-|TRBJ2-7|TRBD1|TRBV18
CASSPQTGLIYEQYF
TGTGCCAGCTCACCGCAGACAGGGTTAATCTACGAGCAGTACTTC
>-|TRBJ2-2|-|TRBV4-3
CASSQDLASVVTGELFF
TGCGCCAGCAGCCAAGATCTCGCTAGCGTAGTTACCGGGGAGCTGTTTTTT